These T cell receptor beta chains were read from a single sample in a study of blood T cells in healthy people across ages. TCRdb reprocessed the 5' RACE reads via MiXCR and lists one record per CDR3 protein. The repertoire holds about a million distinct CDR3 sequences, with 40% to 60% as singletons. The specimen was blood. The receptor set was obtained from a young man in good health. Both conserved end residues are part of each CDR3. A D gene is named only where the DNA matches it firmly. Rows give clone size only sometimes, using once, few, many, or a class for an expanded clone.

>TRBJ2-7|TRBV28|few|-
TGTGCCAGCCACCCAGGGGGGCTCTACGAGCAGTACTTC
CASHPGGLYEQYF
>TRBJ2-6|TRBV7-9|many|-
TGTGCCAGCAGCTTAGGACCGCCCAGAGGCTCTGGGGCCAACGTCCTGACTTTC
CASSLGPPRGSGANVLTF
>TRBJ2-4|TRBV11-2|many|-
TGTGCCAGCAGCTTAGGGGTAGCCAAAAACATTCAGTACTTC
CASSLGVAKNIQYF
>TRBJ2-5|TRBV30|-|-
TGTGCCTGGAGTGTACTCATCCGGGAGACCCAGTACTTC
CAWSVLIRETQYF
>TRBJ2-7|TRBV12-3/TRBV12-4|-|-
TGTGCCAGCAGTCCTCGACAGGACTATCTCTACGAGCAGTACTTC
CASSPRQDYLYEQYF
>TRBJ2-2|TRBV11-1|-|-
TGTGCCGGCAGCTCCACAGGGTTGGCCGGGGAGCTGTTTTTT
CAGSSTGLAGELFF
>TRBJ1-2|TRBV27|-|TRBD1
TGTGCCAGCAGTTTCAGGCGGGACAGGGAAGGGGTAAACTATGGCTACACCTTC
CASSFRRDREGVNYGYTF
>TRBJ1-2|TRBV30|-|TRBD1
TGTGCCTGGAGACAGGGGCCCTTAGCTAACTATAGCTACACCTTC
CAWRQGPLANYSYTF
>TRBJ1-5|TRBV7-8|few|-
TGTGCCAGCAGCTTAATGCTTACAGGAGGCTATCAGCCCCAGCATTTT
CASSLMLTGGYQPQHF
>TRBJ1-2|TRBV24-1|-|-
TGTGCCACCAGTGATACCCGGACAGACCTCTATGGCTACACCTTC
CATSDTRTDLYGYTF
>TRBJ2-7|TRBV6-5|few|TRBD1
TGTGCCAGCAGACCCGACAGGGATCAAACCTACGAGCAGTACTTC
CASRPDRDQTYEQYF
>TRBJ2-1|TRBV4-1|-|-
TGCGCCAGCAGCCATCCCTTTAGGGGGGAGGACTCCTACAATGAACAGTTCTTC
CASSHPFRGEDSYNEQFF
>TRBJ2-3|TRBV5-1|few|-
TGCGCCAGCAGCACCCGGGCCCCCACAGATACGCAGTATTTT
CASSTRAPTDTQYF
>TRBJ2-7|TRBV20-1|-|TRBD1
TGCAGTGCCAGAAACTCCGGGACAGGATACCTATACGAGCAGTACTTC
CSARNSGTGYLYEQYF
>TRBJ2-4|TRBV28|few|TRBD1
TGTGCCAGTCGGGACAGGGGAAAAAACATTCAGTACTTC
CASRDRGKNIQYF
>TRBJ2-7|TRBV5-5|-|-
TGTGCCAGCAGCTTGTTTCTTGTTCTGGGACGGATTACCTACGAGCAGTACTTC
CASSLFLVLGRITYEQYF
>TRBJ2-7|TRBV4-2|few|TRBD2
TGTGCCAGCAGCGCAATTCTAGCGGGCGGATTTCGGGAGCAGTACTTC
CASSAILAGGFREQYF
>TRBJ2-3|TRBV6-5|-|-
TGTGCCAGCAGTTACAGGGGGGGCACAGATACGCAGTATTTT
CASSYRGGTDTQYF
>TRBJ2-3|TRBV30|few|TRBD2
TGTGCCTGGAGTCCGGGACTAGCGGGTTTCACAGATACGCAGTATTTT
CAWSPGLAGFTDTQYF
>TRBJ1-1|TRBV4-3|-|TRBD1
TGCGCCAGCAGCTCACGACAGGGATCTTCCACTGAAGCTTTCTTT
CASSSRQGSSTEAFF
>TRBJ2-7|TRBV4-1|-|-
TGCGCCAGCAGTCCAGGGGGGGGAGCCTACGAGCAGTACTTC
CASSPGGGAYEQYF
>TRBJ2-1|TRBV27|-|-
TGTGCCAGCAGTTTCACAGACTACAATGAGCAGTTCTTC
CASSFTDYNEQFF
>TRBJ2-7|TRBV28|-|-
TGTGCCAGCAGTGGCCCCGGGGCTGACTACGAGCAGTACTTC
CASSGPGADYEQYF
>TRBJ1-5|TRBV29-1|many|-
TGCAGCGTTGTTTGGGGAAGCAATCAGCCCCAGCATTTT
CSVVWGSNQPQHF
>TRBJ1-2|TRBV2|-|-
TGTGCCAGCAGTGAAGCGCACCCTACAGGATACAACGGGTATGGCTACACCTTC
CASSEAHPTGYNGYGYTF
>TRBJ2-7|TRBV4-3|few|-
TGCGCCAGCAGCCAAGGCAGGGCATCCTACGAGCAGTACTTC
CASSQGRASYEQYF
>TRBJ2-7|TRBV4-1|-|-
TGCGCCAGCAGCGGTCGCCGCTACGAGCAGTACTTC
CASSGRRYEQYF
>TRBJ2-3|TRBV11-3|-|TRBD2
TGTGCCAGCAGCTTAGTTCGAGCGGGGGGGCTTAGCACAGATACGCAGTATTTT
CASSLVRAGGLSTDTQYF
>TRBJ1-2|TRBV4-2|-|-
TGTGCCAGCAGCCAAGACGGGGTAGGCTATGGCTACACCTTC
CASSQDGVGYGYTF
>TRBJ2-3|TRBV3-1|few|TRBD2
TGTGCCAGCAGCCAGTCCCTAGCGGCCACAGATACGCAGTATTTT
CASSQSLAATDTQYF
>TRBJ1-5|TRBV9|-|TRBD1
TGTGCCAGCAGCGTATCAGGGACAGCGAATCAGCCCCAGCATTTT
CASSVSGTANQPQHF
>TRBJ2-7|TRBV3-1|-|-
TGTGCCAGCAGCCCTCCGGAACGGAACTCCTACGAGCAGTACTTC
CASSPPERNSYEQYF
>TRBJ2-1|TRBV6-2/TRBV6-3|-|-
TGTGCCAGCCAGTTGTCGGGGCAAAACAATGAGCAGTTCTTC
CASQLSGQNNEQFF
>TRBJ2-1|TRBV27|-|TRBD1
TGTGCCAGCAGGGGACAGGAGTACAATGAGCAGTTCTTC
CASRGQEYNEQFF
>TRBJ2-7|TRBV9|-|-
TGTGCCAGCAGCGTACAATTAGGGGGTCCCTACGAGCAGTACTTC
CASSVQLGGPYEQYF
>TRBJ1-2|TRBV20-1|many|TRBD1
TGCAGTGCCACCGGGACAGGGGCCTATGGCTACACCTTC
CSATGTGAYGYTF
>TRBJ1-2|TRBV7-2|-|-
TGTGCCAGCAGCGAAATGACGTTTTGGGGTGGCTACACCTTC
CASSEMTFWGGYTF
>TRBJ2-6|TRBV28|-|TRBD1
TGTGCCAGCAGTCCGGGACAGGGACTATCTGGGGCCAACGTCCTGACTTTC
CASSPGQGLSGANVLTF
>TRBJ2-1|TRBV18|-|-
TGTGCCAGCTCACGAGACGGGATCGGACAGGAGCAGTTCTTC
CASSRDGIGQEQFF
>TRBJ2-7|TRBV6-2/TRBV6-3|few|-
TGTGCCAGCAGTTACGCGGTAACCTTGACCTACGAGCAGTACTTC
CASSYAVTLTYEQYF
>TRBJ1-2|TRBV25-1|-|-
TGTGCCAGCAGTGCTACGGGGTTTGGTATAACAGGGTCGGGCTATGGCTACACCTTC
CASSATGFGITGSGYGYTF
>TRBJ2-3|TRBV25-1|many|TRBD2
TGTGCCAGCACTCCGGGGGGACCGGGGTTAGGGGATACGCAGTATTTT
CASTPGGPGLGDTQYF
>TRBJ2-3|TRBV6-1|-|-
TGTGCCAGCAGCCTGGGGGACGCCAAGAGAAGCACAGATACGCAGTATTTT
CASSLGDAKRSTDTQYF
>TRBJ2-7|TRBV7-2|-|-
TGTGCCAGCAGCTTTCCGGGCCGAGAGCAGTACTTC
CASSFPGREQYF
>TRBJ2-1|TRBV5-1|few|-
TGCGCCAGCAGCTTGACAGGCGAGCAGTTCTTC
CASSLTGEQFF
>TRBJ1-5|TRBV28|-|-
TGTGCCAGCACCGTAAGGGGTCAGCCCCAGCATTTT
CASTVRGQPQHF
>TRBJ2-7|TRBV20-1|-|-
TGCAGTGCTAGAGATATCGAGAGGGGAAGCGTCGAGCAGTACTTC
CSARDIERGSVEQYF
>TRBJ1-4|TRBV11-2|few|-
TGTGCCAGCAGCCCGTCAGGGGTTGCAACTAATGAAAAACTGTTTTTT
CASSPSGVATNEKLFF
>TRBJ2-1|TRBV27|-|TRBD1
TGTGCCAGCACTCTACCCCTGGGACAGAAAAGCTCCTACAATGAGCAGTTCTTC
CASTLPLGQKSSYNEQFF
>TRBJ2-1|TRBV6-4|-|-
TGTGCCAGCAGTGACTGGACGAAGACCTCCTACAATGAGCAGTTCTTC
CASSDWTKTSYNEQFF
>TRBJ2-3|TRBV15|-|-
TGTGCCACCAGCAGAGATGAGGTTTCAGATACGCAGTATTTT
CATSRDEVSDTQYF
>TRBJ2-1|TRBV27|-|TRBD2
TGTGCCAGCAGCACTACTAGCGGGGGGGCTTATGAGCAGTTCTTC
CASSTTSGGAYEQFF
>TRBJ1-2|TRBV30|-|-
TGTGCCTGGAGTGTGCAGGGGAACTCTGGCTACACCTTC
CAWSVQGNSGYTF
>TRBJ2-1|TRBV6-2/TRBV6-3|once|-
TGTGCCGGCCGGACTAGGAGGGGGAAGGAGCAGTTCTTC
CAGRTRRGKEQFF
>TRBJ2-1|TRBV12-3/TRBV12-4|few|-
TGTGCCAGCAGTTTATATGAAACAGGCAACAATGAGCAGTTCTTC
CASSLYETGNNEQFF
>TRBJ1-6|TRBV12-3/TRBV12-4|-|-
TGTGCCAGCACGAGGCAGTATAATTCACCCCTCCACTTT
CASTRQYNSPLHF
>TRBJ2-7|TRBV27|-|-
TGTGCCAGCAGCCTAGGGGTTTCAACCTTCGAGCAGTACTTC
CASSLGVSTFEQYF
>TRBJ1-2|TRBV6-5|-|TRBD1
TGTGCCAGCAGTTACCTACAGGGGGCTGGCTACACCTTC
CASSYLQGAGYTF
>TRBJ1-2|TRBV4-2|-|-
TGTGCCAGCAGCCAAATGGGTGATAGGGCTGGCTACACCTTC
CASSQMGDRAGYTF
>TRBJ2-5|TRBV20-1|many|-
TGCAGTGCTAGAGACAGGGAAGGGACCCAAGAGACCCAGTACTTC
CSARDREGTQETQYF